A selection of T cell receptor beta chains follows, all from one sample in a study of siplizumab effects on memory and regulatory T cells. The assay was immunoSEQ multiplex PCR, and TCRdb's table has in-frame clones only and misses some. This sample yields 9,500 or so clones, of which around 42% are seen a single time; 9.5% to 12% belongs to the top ten. These receptors' targets are unknown. Input material: CFSE-low (dividing) CD8+ T cells sorted from an allogeneic mixed lymphocyte reaction. The source is a human donor in good health; the cells came from an allogeneic mixed lymphocyte reaction. Both conserved end residues are part of each CDR3. The size field is filled for only some rows; it gives once, few, many or a size class.

.,TRBV13,CASSDSRIPYEQYF
few,TRBV6-5,CASSYPGPYEQYF
.,TRBV19,CASSPPRGRNQPQHF
few,TRBV9,CASSLGGLSYEQYF
few,TRBV19,CASSIASGGHYNEQFF
.,TRBV30,CAWGGGGRNQPQHF
.,TRBV10-2,CASSEGRTEAFF
few,TRBV10-3,CAISELRRGGLLDNEQFF
medium-sized,TRBV7-9,CASSGGDYYEQYF
few,TRBV6-5,CASSPGANQPQHF